The source of this T cell receptor (beta chain) is a study of T-cell reconstitution after alpha-beta-depleted transplantation in children. Overall study results and limits: T-cell numbers and diversity, one year after transplant, stemmed largely from T cells that were newly produced.

Unique molecular identifiers tagged the TCRbeta library. From the PCR reads, TCRdb called clonotypes with MiXCR, one entry per CDR3 protein. The data contain 700,000 or so distinct CDR3 sequences, approximately 14% of them singletons. This clonotype appeared many times. Antigen specificity is unknown. V shed 3 bases and J shed 5 bases, with 17 bases lying between them. The CDR3 contains 16 residues. The receptor was derived from a girl aged 2 to 10 with congenital amegakaryocytic thrombocytopenia, due to receive a stem cell transplant. Sequenced material: PBMCs, taken before TCRalphabeta/CD19-depleted stem cell transplant. The chain has TRBV12-3 or TRBV12-4 and TRBJ1-5; a possible D gene is TRBD1 (5 bases). CDR3 bases: TGTGCCAGCAGTTTTCCCCTCGGACAAGGCGATCAGCCCCAGCATTTT. This translates into CASSFPLGQGDQPQHF.